A single sample gave rise to the 32 T cell receptor beta chains below, sequenced in a study of CD8 T cells in Susac syndrome. Random hexamers were used to reverse transcribe an amount of about 0.45 to 1 ug RNA. TCRdb used MiXCR to reprocess the immunoSEQ multiplex PCR reads, holding one entry per CDR3 protein. The data show roughly 330,000 distinct CDR3 sequences, about 91% seen once. Sequencing used CD4+ T cells from PBMCs. These receptors all come from a human donor with multiple sclerosis.

V gene TRBV6-6 combines with J gene TRBJ1-5; 10 bases agree with TRBD1. V lost 4 bases to trimming and J lost 4 bases; unmatched junction nucleotides: 4. Germline CDR1 is MNHNY and CDR2 is SVGAGI (reference sequence). This CDR3 has 15 residues. CDR3 protein: CASSFRTGGNQPQHF. DNA of the CDR3: TGTGCCAGCAGTTTCCGGACAGGGGGGAATCAGCCCCAGCATTTT.

V and J are TRBV9 and TRBJ2-3; possible D gene TRBD2, 6 bases. This CDR3 is built from 15 residues. The V gene lost 5 bases and the J gene lost 2 bases, with 15 bases spanning the gap. Germline CDR1 SGDLS, CDR2 YYNGEE. CDR3 in amino acids: CASSPLAIYTDTQYF. The CDR3 DNA sequence: TGTGCCAGCAGTCCCCTAGCGATCTACACAGATACGCAGTATTTT.

The CDR3 bases are TGTGCCAGCAGCTTAATCGGCGCTCAGCCCCAGCATTTT. Translated, it gives CASSLIGAQPQHF. The gene calls are TRBV7-9 and TRBJ1-5; the D is unclear. The CDR3 totals 13 residues. The ends were cut back, 2 bases at V and 6 bases at J, with 8 bases in the middle. Germline CDR1 is SEHNR and CDR2 is FQNEAQ (reference sequence).

The rearrangement joins TRBV6-1 to TRBJ2-5, with 11 bases matching TRBD1. This CDR3 has 16 amino acids. J gave up 5 bases and V 4 bases, and 9 bases lay outside the gene matches. Germline loops: CDR1 MNHNS, CDR2 SASEGT. CDR3: CASSALGQGASETQYF. The CDR3 coding sequence is TGTGCCAGCAGTGCGCTCGGACAGGGGGCGTCCGAGACCCAGTACTTC.

The chain is built from TRBV19 and TRBJ1-2; D remains ambiguous. This CDR3 spans 14 amino acids. Germline-derived CDR1 and CDR2 are LNHDA and SQIVND (reference sequence). Trimming took off 3 bases at V and 4 bases at J, with 12 bases between the two ends. The CDR3 DNA reads as TGTGCCAGTAGTATGCAAGGTTCGGCCTATGGCTACACCTTC. Protein product: CASSMQGSAYGYTF.

This clonotype was recorded once. The rearrangement links TRBV7-9 to TRBJ1-1; unclear D gene. Deletions cut 2 bases from V and 6 bases from J, with 10 bases between. Germline values: CDR1 SEHNR, CDR2 FQNEAQ (reference sequence). The CDR3 has 13 residues. CDR3 in amino acids: CASSLIEGAEAFF. The CDR3 DNA is TGTGCCAGCAGCTTAATTGAGGGTGCTGAAGCTTTCTTT.

The genes are TRBV20-1 and TRBJ2-3; TRBD1 or TRBD2 may be the D gene (6 bases each). CDR1 and CDR2 from the germline V gene are DFQATT and SNEGSKA (reference sequence). The CDR3 totals 11 residues. The CDR3 region has the DNA TGCAGCGGGGGCATACAAGATACGCAGTATTTT. Encoded protein: CSGGIQDTQYF.

The rearrangement uses TRBV11-3 and TRBJ2-5; D not certain. Trimming pared 5 bases from V and 4 bases from J, leaving 11 bases between. CDR3 length: 13 amino acids. CDR1 is SGHNT, CDR2 YENEEA, per germline. CDR3 nucleotides: TGTGCCAGCAGCGTGCCACCGAGAGAGACCCAGTACTTC. Its protein is CASSVPPRETQYF.

The rearrangement links TRBV5-1 to TRBJ2-6; possibly TRBD1 for D (6 bases). The CDR3 is made up of 16 amino acids. V was pared by 1 base and J by 1 base, with 9 bases between. Germline lookup yields CDR1 SGHRS and CDR2 YFSETQ. The CDR3 region has the DNA TGCGCCAGCAGCTTGACTACAGGGTCTGGGGCCAACGTCCTGACTTTC. Its translation: CASSLTTGSGANVLTF. Filled out from reference TRBV5-1 and TRBJ2-6, the complete variable domain reads KAGVTQTPRYLIKTRGQQVTLSCSPISGHRSVSWYQQTPGQGLQFLFEYFSETQRNKGNFPGRFSGRQFSNSRSEMNVSTLELGDSALYLCASSLTTGSGANVLTFGAGSRLTVL.

The chain uses TRBV10-3 and TRBJ2-7; no firm D call. The V end lost 0 bases, the J end lost 6 bases, and 18 bases lay between the germline ends. Germline CDR1 ENHRY, CDR2 SYGVKD. The CDR3 runs 16 residues. CDR3 sequence: CAISESRPGEVGEQYF. CDR3 coding DNA: TGTGCCATCAGTGAGTCACGGCCAGGCGAGGTTGGCGAGCAGTACTTC.

The sample holds a few counts of this clonotype. CDR3 coding DNA: TGTGCCAGCAGCTACCGGACAGGGGCGAATTCACCCCTCCACTTT. Amino acids: CASSYRTGANSPLHF. J is TRBJ1-6 and V is TRBV7-9; 9 bases fit TRBD1. Losses at the gene ends were 4 bases for V and 7 bases for J; bases not matched to a gene: 5. Germline V gene sequence: CDR1 SEHNR, CDR2 FQNEAQ (reference sequence). CDR3 size: 15 residues. Combining the CDR3 with reference TRBV7-9 and TRBJ1-6 gives the whole variable domain DTGVSQNPRHKITKRGQNVTFRCDPISEHNRLYWYRQTLGQGPEFLTYFQNEAQLEKSRLLSDRFSAERPKGSFSTLEIQRTEQGDSAMYLCASSYRTGANSPLHFGNGTRLTVT.

The rearrangement uses TRBV7-2 and TRBJ2-4; D remains ambiguous. The CDR3 extends over 12 amino acids. Looked up from germline, CDR1 is SGHTA and CDR2 is FQGNSA. The V and J ends lost 4 bases and 12 bases respectively, with 13 bases between them. Here the CDR3 reads CASSSSGPYQYF. CDR3 coding DNA: TGTGCCAGCAGCTCCTCCGGGCCGTATCAGTACTTC.

The rearrangement links TRBV14 to TRBJ2-1, with D uncertain. V gave up 1 base and J gave up 0 bases, with 10 bases separating them. This CDR3 has 16 residues. The germline CDR1 and CDR2 sequences are SGHDN and FVKESK. The DNA of the CDR3 is TGTGCCAGCAGCCAAGCCGGCAGCTACTCCTACAATGAGCAGTTCTTC. Translated: CASSQAGSYSYNEQFF.

The chain links TRBV20-1 to TRBJ1-5, with 7 bases fitting TRBD1. Germline CDR1 DFQATT, CDR2 SNEGSKA (reference sequence). Germline trimming cut 5 bases from V and 5 bases from J; bases unmatched to any gene: 18. The CDR3 is 17 residues long. CDR3 coding DNA: TGCAGTGCTTATCCCTTAACCTCAGGGGGTGGGGATCAGCCCCAGCATTTT. Protein product: CSAYPLTSGGGDQPQHF.

The CDR3 DNA sequence: TGTGCCAGCAGTTTCCCGAATGCTCCCTACGAGCAGTACTTC. Its translation: CASSFPNAPYEQYF. This rearrangement joins TRBV12-3 or TRBV12-4 to TRBJ2-7; D is unclear. V was shortened by 3 bases and J by 2 bases, with 11 bases between the two germline ends. The CDR3 has 14 residues.

The chain recombines TRBV5-1 with TRBJ2-5; 8 bases are a match to TRBD2. The J segment lost 0 bases and the V segment lost 2 bases, leaving 3 bases of the junction unmatched. The CDR3 totals 15 residues. Germline V gene data show CDR1 as SGHRS and CDR2 as YFSETQ. The CDR3 protein is CASSLRREDQETQYF. The CDR3 coding sequence is TGCGCCAGCAGCTTACGGCGGGAGGACCAAGAGACCCAGTACTTC.

The rearrangement joins TRBV7-2 to TRBJ2-3; 12 nucleotides match TRBD2. This CDR3 has 16 residues. Looked up from germline, CDR1 is SGHTA and CDR2 is FQGNSA. V shed 5 bases and J 5 bases; nucleotides not matched to a gene: 8. The CDR3 sequence is CASSRLAGDFKDTQYF. As DNA, the CDR3 is TGTGCCAGCAGCCGACTAGCGGGAGATTTTAAAGATACGCAGTATTTT.

The chain links TRBV18 to TRBJ1-2; 9 bases line up with TRBD1. V was clipped by 1 base and J by 4 bases; unmatched bases: 1. This CDR3 has 14 amino acids. CDR1 KGHSH and CDR2 LQKENI come from the germline V gene. The CDR3 DNA reads TGTGCCAGCTCACCACTGGACAGGGGCTATGGCTACACCTTC. Its protein is CASSPLDRGYGYTF.

V and J are TRBV20-1 and TRBJ2-6; possible D gene TRBD1, 6 bases. In germline, CDR1 is DFQATT, CDR2 SNEGSKA (reference sequence). Trimming took 1 base from V and 4 from J, leaving 17 bases between them. The CDR3 covers 17 residues. CDR3 bases: TGCAGTGCTAGAGTAAGGGGGAGTGCTCTGGGGGCCAACGTCCTGACTTTC. Translated, it gives CSARVRGSALGANVLTF.

This chain links TRBV4-2 with TRBJ2-2; D is undetermined. The CDR3 is 12 amino acids. V was pared by 2 bases and J by 6 bases, with 4 bases between. Germline CDR1 is LGHNA and CDR2 is YNFKEQ. The CDR3 DNA follows: TGTGCCAGCAGCCAACTCTCCGGGGAGCTGTTTTTT. Protein: CASSQLSGELFF.

The chain combines TRBV29-1 with TRBJ1-6; the D is unclear. Trimming took off 4 bases at V and 9 bases at J, with 13 bases between the two ends. The CDR3 runs to 13 residues. The germline CDR1 and CDR2 sequences are SQVTM and ANQGSEA. For the CDR3, the DNA is TGCAGCGTTGCCCACGGACGGAGTTCACCCCTCCACTTT. Translation gives CSVAHGRSSPLHF.

V is TRBV5-6 and J is TRBJ1-3; D is undetermined. This CDR3 is built from 13 residues. With 5 bases removed from V and 2 bases from J, the gap between germline ends came to 8 bases. Germline values: CDR1 SGHDT, CDR2 YYEEEE. The CDR3 sequence: CASRHRAGNTIYF. CDR3 sequence (DNA): TGTGCCAGCAGACATCGCGCTGGAAACACCATATATTTT.

The rearrangement uses TRBV5-1 and TRBJ2-7; 10 nucleotides line up with TRBD1. The CDR3 has 14 amino acids. Germline trimming cut 3 bases from V and 2 bases from J; bases unmatched to any gene: 2. Per the germline V gene, CDR1 is SGHRS and CDR2 is YFSETQ. The CDR3 reads CASSWDRGAYEQYF. Written as DNA, the CDR3 is TGCGCCAGCAGCTGGGACAGGGGAGCCTACGAGCAGTACTTC.

The CDR3 nucleotides read TGTGCCAGTAGTAAACTCCGGAACCAGGGGGCAGCGGATAACTATGGCTACACCTTC. This encodes CASSKLRNQGAADNYGYTF. The chain couples TRBV19 to TRBJ1-2, with 8 bases aligning to TRBD1. Trimming took 4 bases from V and 1 from J; bases not matched to a gene: 17. Germline assignment: CDR1 LNHDA and CDR2 SQIVND (reference sequence). The CDR3 is 19 amino acids.

The genes are TRBV19 and TRBJ1-1; 9 bases align to TRBD1. Germline V gene data show CDR1 as LNHDA and CDR2 as SQIVND (reference sequence). The trim removed 5 bases at V and 5 bases at J, leaving 3 bases unmatched. The CDR3 totals 13 residues. The chain's CDR3 is CASSSDRGTEAFF. The CDR3 DNA is TGTGCCAGTAGTTCCGACAGGGGGACTGAAGCTTTCTTT.

The chain carries TRBV25-1 and TRBJ2-2, with D possibly matching TRBD1 (6 bases). This CDR3 is 16 amino acids long. In germline, CDR1 is MGHDK, CDR2 SYGVNS. The germline V and J ends were trimmed by 4 bases and 5 bases, with 17 bases remaining between them. The CDR3 bases are TGTGCCAGCAGTGGGGGTCGGACAGAGAGGACCGGGGAGCTGTTTTTT. Protein sequence: CASSGGRTERTGELFF.

The J gene is TRBJ1-2, the V gene TRBV28, with D hard to call. Trimming removed 9 bases at V and 4 bases at J, with 12 bases between. CDR3 length: 12 residues. Per the germline V gene, CDR1 is MDHEN and CDR2 is SYDVKM. CDR3 in amino acids: CASGSRAYGYTF. The CDR3 nucleotides read TGTGCCAGTGGCTCGAGGGCCTATGGCTACACCTTC.

The V and J genes are TRBV19 and TRBJ1-1; D unclear. This CDR3 is 14 amino acids long. Trimming removed 6 bases at V and 2 bases at J, with 13 bases between. Looked up from germline, CDR1 is LNHDA and CDR2 is SQIVND (reference sequence). Written as DNA, the CDR3 is TGTGCCAGTAGAAGACCCTCTTCCAACACTGAAGCTTTCTTT. Its protein product is CASRRPSSNTEAFF. Drawing the rest from reference TRBV19 and TRBJ1-1, the complete variable domain is DGGITQSPKYLFRKEGQNVTLSCEQNLNHDAMYWYRQDPGQGLRLIYYSQIVNDFQKGDIAEGYSVSREKKESFPLTVTSAQKNPTAFYLCASRRPSSNTEAFFGQGTRLTVV.

The rearrangement joins TRBV18 to TRBJ1-5, with no clear D. V shed 2 bases and J shed 0 bases, with 8 bases lying between them. CDR3 length: 15 residues. Looked up from germline, CDR1 is KGHSH and CDR2 is LQKENI. The chain's CDR3 is CASSPAYGSNQPQHF. The CDR3 nucleotides read TGTGCCAGCTCACCAGCGTACGGTAGCAATCAGCCCCAGCATTTT.

The chain uses TRBV6-4 and TRBJ2-3; D gene uncertain. The CDR3 sequence is 14 residues long. Germline V gene data show CDR1 as MRHNA and CDR2 as SNTAGT. Trimming left V 2 bases short and J 5 bases short, with 11 bases between. The CDR3 DNA reads TGTGCCAGCAGTGACCCCCTGACTGGAGATACGCAGTATTTT. Its protein product is CASSDPLTGDTQYF.

The V call is TRBV12-3 or TRBV12-4, the J call TRBJ2-2; no clear D gene. The CDR3 runs 15 residues. V was pared by 8 bases and J by 0 bases, with 13 bases between. This CDR3 is CASVPGPTNTGELFF. The CDR3 DNA reads as TGTGCCAGCGTGCCGGGCCCCACGAACACCGGGGAGCTGTTTTTT.

The V call is TRBV25-1, the J call TRBJ2-2; TRBD2 might be the D (6 bases). Trimming shortened V by 10 bases and J by 5 bases, and 17 bases separated the two germline ends. Germline lookup yields CDR1 MGHDK and CDR2 SYGVNS. The CDR3 is 14 amino acids. CDR3: CATQGLGRTGELFF. CDR3 DNA sequence: TGTGCCACCCAGGGTCTTGGGAGGACCGGGGAGCTGTTTTTT.